This T cell receptor beta chain was recorded in a study of T cells in Graves' hyperthyroidism and ophthalmopathy. CDR1 and CDR2 (germline): MNHEY, SMNVEV (reference sequence). V shed 6 bases, J shed 4 bases, and the junction held 12 bases outside the gene matches. The length of the CDR3 is 16 residues. TCR beta CDR3 regions were amplified from RNA transcripts. When the TCR CDR3 underwent first-round RT-PCR, the HTBI primer set was used. TCRdb itself ran the multiplex PCR reads through MiXCR, one entry per CDR3 protein. The sample has some 490,000 distinct CDR3 sequences, 20% to 25% seen once. On the basis of clinical symptoms, serum thyroxine and TRAb, thyroid ultrasound and orbital computed tomography, diagnoses were made.

Sequences were obtained from blood. The TCR originated in a woman between 65 and 79 years old with Graves' ophthalmopathy. The chain combines TRBV27 with TRBJ2-1, with 7 bases matching TRBD2. DNA for the CDR3: TGTGCCAGCAGCCGGGGGAGCGGGATGCCTTACAATGAGCAGTTCTTC. It yields the protein CASSRGSGMPYNEQFF.